The next 24 T cell receptor beta chains were all read from a single sample in a study of blood T cells in healthy people across ages. Through a sample-barcoded 5' primer and a J-beta primer mix, a second PCR was run for about 7 to 12 cycles. TCRdb fed the 5' RACE reads into MiXCR, producing one record per CDR3 protein. The sample consists of 500,000 to 550,000 distinct CDR3 sequences, 24% of them appearing once. The same data also went into a second study, on T cells of mothers and their children.

The sample comprised blood. Receptors originate from a boy younger than 18 in good health.

The CDR3, as DNA: TGTGCCAGCAGCTCGACAGGGGGGGCGGGCTACACCTTC. It specifies CASSSTGGAGYTF. The V call is TRBV7-2, the J call TRBJ1-2; 9 bases fit TRBD1. The CDR3 sequence is 13 residues long. Germline CDR1 reads SGHTA; CDR2 reads FQGNSA. The junction had 5 bases not matched to a gene; V was cut back by 4 bases and J by 8 bases.

V usage is TRBV11-1 and J usage is TRBJ2-7, with D unresolved. Trimming pared 5 bases from V and 5 bases from J, leaving 10 bases between. The CDR3 covers 12 residues. CDR1 and CDR2 from the germline V gene are SGHAT and FQDESV (reference sequence). CDR3 nucleotides: TGTGCCAGCAGCCCTAATGGCCACGAGCAGTACTTC. Translated, it gives CASSPNGHEQYF.

This clonotype was found a few times. This chain links TRBV11-1 with TRBJ2-1; 8 bases align to TRBD1. The CDR3 sequence is 21 residues long. V shed 5 bases, J shed 0 bases, and the junction held 21 bases outside the gene matches. Germline V gives CDR1 SGHAT, CDR2 FQDESV (reference sequence). The DNA for the CDR3 is TGTGCCAGCAGCCCAGCCCCGAGGACAGGGCAAGGGTCACGCTCCTACAATGAGCAGTTCTTC. Translating it yields CASSPAPRTGQGSRSYNEQFF.

V gene TRBV20-1 combines with J gene TRBJ2-7, with unresolved D. Between the trimmed V and J ends, which lost 4 bases and 4 bases, there was a span of 14 bases. The CDR3 totals 13 residues. Germline CDR1 reads DFQATT; CDR2 reads SNEGSKA (reference sequence). CDR3 loop: CSAKGEAAYEQYF. The CDR3 DNA follows: TGCAGTGCTAAGGGCGAGGCGGCTTACGAGCAGTACTTC.

This clonotype was observed at least ten times. The rearrangement uses TRBV12-3 or TRBV12-4 and TRBJ2-1, with a possible D match to TRBD2 (6 bases). The germline V and J ends were trimmed by 9 bases and 6 bases, with 9 bases remaining between them. The CDR3 covers 11 residues. CDR3 sequence reads: CASSGLNEQFF. CDR3 sequence (DNA): TGTGCCAGTAGCGGACTCAATGAGCAGTTCTTC.

This clonotype has a handful of counts. This chain joins TRBV5-1 and TRBJ1-2, with D possibly being TRBD1 (6 bases). The CDR3 is 17 amino acids. V lost 4 bases to trimming and J lost 3 bases, with 22 bases between them. CDR1 is SGHRS, CDR2 YFSETQ, per germline. The CDR3 DNA sequence: TGCGCCAGCAGCCCTACTAACAGGGTAGAGCGAGACTATGGCTACACCTTC. Translated: CASSPTNRVERDYGYTF.

This clonotype has more than one count but fewer than ten. This chain connects TRBV7-9 to TRBJ2-5; D uncertain. The better agreement between TRBJ2-7 and the DNA end casts doubt on the J call. CDR3 size: 14 residues. Germline-derived CDR1 and CDR2 are SEHNR and FQNEAQ (reference sequence). The CDR3 DNA sequence: TGTGCCAGCAGCACCCAGACCCGAGACTACGAGCAGTACTTC. Translation gives CASSTQTRDYEQYF.

This clonotype was counted between two and nine times. The CDR3 DNA is TGCGCCAGCAGCTTTTCAACTTCTCGGACAGCCTACAATGAGCAGTTCTTC. Amino acid sequence: CASSFSTSRTAYNEQFF. The genes are TRBV5-1 and TRBJ2-1; maybe TRBD1 (6 bases). Germline V lookup: CDR1 SGHRS, CDR2 YFSETQ. CDR3 size: 17 residues. V lost 2 bases, J lost 2 bases, and 17 bases lay in between.

V is TRBV29-1 and J is TRBJ2-5; D is undetermined. The CDR3 has 12 amino acids. With 1 base removed from V and 11 bases from J, the gap between germline ends came to 14 bases. CDR1 and CDR2 (germline): SQVTM, ANQGSEA. The DNA for the CDR3 is TGCAGCGTTGAAGCCCCCCAGGCGCAGCAGTACTTC. This codes for CSVEAPQAQQYF.

The rearrangement uses TRBV6-6 and TRBJ1-1; 9 nucleotides line up with TRBD1. CDR1 MNHNY and CDR2 SVGAGI come from the germline V gene (reference sequence). The J segment lost 7 bases and the V segment lost 2 bases, leaving 5 bases of the junction unmatched. The CDR3 totals 14 residues. The CDR3 is CASSYRGDRVEAFF. CDR3 DNA sequence: TGTGCCAGCAGTTACCGGGGGGACAGGGTTGAAGCTTTCTTT.

This clonotype was observed a few times. CDR3 bases: TGTGCCAGCAGCTTGACGATGACAGGGGCCTACGAGCAGTACTTC. Its protein is CASSLTMTGAYEQYF. This chain links TRBV7-2 with TRBJ2-7; TRBD1 aligns across 8 bases. Unmatched junction bases numbered 6, after V lost 3 bases and J lost 2 bases. From germline, CDR1 is SGHTA and CDR2 FQGNSA. The CDR3 has 15 residues.

The rearrangement links TRBV20-1 to TRBJ2-7; 9 bases are a match to TRBD2. Gene TRBJ2-1 matches the end of the DNA better, so the J call may be wrong. The CDR3 covers 14 residues. Germline-derived CDR1 and CDR2 are DFQATT and SNEGSKA (reference sequence). The CDR3 DNA follows: TGCAGTGCTAGATGGCGGGAGGGCCGGAGGGAGCAGTTCTTC. This translates into CSARWREGRREQFF.

This rearrangement joins TRBV7-8 to TRBJ2-3; D may be TRBD1 or TRBD2 (7 bases each). This CDR3 has 17 residues. The V end was cut by 6 bases, the J end by 4 bases, with 23 bases between. CDR1 and CDR2 (germline): SGHVS, FQNEAQ. CDR3 nucleotides: TGTGCCAGCAGTCAGGGGGTTTTCGGGGGGCCGCCAGATACGCAGTATTTT. Translating gives CASSQGVFGGPPDTQYF.

V is TRBV28 and J is TRBJ1-5; 10 nucleotides agree with TRBD1. V was pared by 4 bases and J by 2 bases, with 14 bases of the junction left unmatched. From germline, CDR1 is MDHEN and CDR2 SYDVKM. This CDR3 has 19 residues. CDR3 sequence reads: CASSSHRDRGQIGNQPQHF. In DNA, the CDR3 is TGTGCCAGCAGTTCTCACCGGGACAGGGGACAGATCGGCAATCAGCCCCAGCATTTT.

V gene TRBV7-2 combines with J gene TRBJ1-2, with D unclear. The CDR3 has 13 residues. Trimming pared 5 bases from V and 8 bases from J, leaving 15 bases between. Germline CDR1 and CDR2: SGHTA and FQGNSA. Written as DNA, the CDR3 is TGTGCCAGCAGCCAGATGGGTAGTGGGGGCTACACCTTC. Its translation is CASSQMGSGGYTF.

Note on this clonotype: One end of the junction is discordant with germline, which a read error may explain. The V and J genes are TRBV6-4 and TRBJ1-5, with D unresolved. The CDR3 spans 14 residues. CDR1 MRHNA and CDR2 SNTAGT come from the germline V gene. CDR3 sequence reads: CASSEGNSNQPRHF. The CDR3 DNA reads TGTGCCAGCAGTGAGGGGAATAGCAATCAGCCCCGGCATTTT.

The chain carries TRBV7-2 and TRBJ2-7, with 14 nucleotides matching TRBD2. Judging by the DNA end, TRBJ2-5 fits better; the J call may be wrong. CDR3 length: 14 residues. Looked up from germline, CDR1 is SGHTA and CDR2 is FQGNSA. CDR3 sequence: CATSGLAGVETQYF. The CDR3 DNA sequence: TGTGCCACCTCGGGACTAGCGGGAGTAGAGACCCAGTACTTC.

This clonotype was seen a handful of times. At one end the junction does not follow the germline gene, possibly because of a read error. The chain recombines TRBV5-1 with TRBJ1-2; D call uncertain. This CDR3 spans 15 amino acids. Germline-derived CDR1 and CDR2 are SGHRS and YFSETQ. CDR3 loop: CAGSLVANPILRYTF. CDR3 sequence (DNA): TGCGCCGGCAGCTTGGTGGCGAACCCAATCTTGCGCTACACCTTC.

This clonotype was seen only a few times. The rearrangement uses TRBV12-5 and TRBJ1-1; D not certain. The CDR3 extends over 12 amino acids. CDR1 is LGHNT and CDR2 is FRNRAP in the germline V gene. Trimming stripped 6 bases from V and 3 bases from J, with 8 bases between. The CDR3, as DNA: TGTGCTAGTGGGGGCAGCGACACTGAAGCTTTCTTT. It yields the protein CASGGSDTEAFF.

The J gene is TRBJ1-2, the V gene TRBV28; 9 bases match TRBD1. The CDR3 runs to 12 residues. Trimming took 6 bases from V and 9 from J; bases not matched to a gene: 5. CDR1 and CDR2 from the germline V gene are MDHEN and SYDVKM. CDR3: CASSLGQGRYTF. The CDR3 region has the DNA TGTGCCAGCAGCCTGGGACAGGGCCGCTACACCTTC.

This clonotype appeared a few times. J is TRBJ2-7 and V is TRBV29-1; TRBD2 might be the D (6 bases). CDR1 and CDR2 (germline): SQVTM, ANQGSEA. The V end was cut by 4 bases, the J end by 5 bases, with 15 bases between. This CDR3 is 13 amino acids long. CDR3 DNA: TGCAGCGTTGGGCTAGCGCGGCCACACGAGCAGTACTTC. Its protein is CSVGLARPHEQYF.

Only a few counts were recorded for this clonotype. The V and J genes are TRBV29-1 and TRBJ2-5, with 9 bases identical to TRBD1. Germline V gives CDR1 SQVTM, CDR2 ANQGSEA. The CDR3 consists of 14 residues. V shed 4 bases, J shed 4 bases, and the junction held 7 bases outside the gene matches. The CDR3 loop reads CSVALNRGRETQYF. The CDR3 coding sequence is TGCAGCGTTGCCCTAAACAGGGGGCGAGAGACCCAGTACTTC.

The rearrangement uses TRBV6-6 and TRBJ2-5, with TRBD2 matching 10 bases. The CDR3 consists of 13 residues. V lost 7 bases to trimming and J lost 2 bases; unmatched junction nucleotides: 1. Germline V lookup: CDR1 MNHNY, CDR2 SVGAGI (reference sequence). The CDR3 DNA is TGTGCCAGCAAACTAGCGGGACAAGAGACCCAGTACTTC. Protein sequence: CASKLAGQETQYF.

This clonotype was seen a handful of times. This chain joins TRBV7-9 and TRBJ2-7; D tentatively reads TRBD1 or TRBD2 (5 bases each). CDR3 length: 17 residues. Trimming pared 6 bases from V and 3 bases from J, leaving 24 bases between. Germline lookup yields CDR1 SEHNR and CDR2 FQNEAQ (reference sequence). This CDR3 is CASSFYRPGTLSYEQYF. The CDR3 nucleotides read TGTGCCAGCAGTTTCTATCGACCCGGGACCCTGAGCTACGAGCAGTACTTC.